This entry lists 8 T cell receptor beta chains sequenced from one sample in a study of cytomegalovirus exposure and HLA in healthy donors. The PCR used 60 Vbeta and 13 Jbeta primers. The table came from immunoSEQ multiplex PCR; TCRdb's copy has only in-frame clones and leaves some out. Seen here are 150,000 to 200,000 clones, more than 70% observed once, and the top ten hold over 1.2%. What was sequenced was PBMCs. Every receptor here comes from a girl aged 10 to 17 in good health and CMV-seronegative.

CDR3 sequence reads: CASSLPRGTGGWGAFF. DNA of the CDR3: TGTGCCAGCAGCTTACCCCGTGGGACAGGGGGCTGGGGAGCTTTCTTT. The chain joins TRBV7-9 to TRBJ1-1; TRBD1 matches at 12 bases. CDR1 is SEHNR and CDR2 is FQNEAQ in the germline V gene (reference sequence). Unmatched junction bases numbered 11, after V lost 2 bases and J lost 10 bases. The CDR3 runs 16 residues.

The rearrangement joins TRBV25-1 to TRBJ1-6; D is ambiguous. V was cut by 1 base and J by 5 bases, with 9 bases left in between. The CDR3 loop spans 15 amino acids. CDR1 is MGHDK and CDR2 is SYGVNS in the germline V gene. CDR3 in amino acids: CASSESRGNNSPLHF. DNA of the CDR3: TGTGCCAGCAGTGAATCACGAGGCAATAATTCACCCCTCCACTTT. The full variable domain, rest sourced from reference TRBV25-1 and TRBJ1-6, is EADIYQTPRYLVIGTGKKITLECSQTMGHDKMYWYQQDPGMELHLIHYSYGVNSTEKGDLSSESTVSRIRTEHFPLTLESARPSHTSQYLCASSESRGNNSPLHFGNGTRLTVT.

This chain uses TRBV7-6 with TRBJ2-5; TRBD2 matches 13 bases. There are 15 residues in the CDR3. J was trimmed by 4 bases and V by 3 bases; bases with no gene match: 2. Germline values: CDR1 SGHVS, CDR2 FNYEAQ. CDR3 DNA: TGTGCCAGCAGCTTCACTAGCGGGGGGGCAGAGACCCAGTACTTC. Translation: CASSFTSGGAETQYF. Drawing the rest from reference TRBV7-6 and TRBJ2-5, the complete variable domain is GAGVSQSPRYKVTKRGQDVALRCDPISGHVSLYWYRQALGQGPEFLTYFNYEAQQDKSGLPNDRFSAERPEGSISTLTIQRTEQRDSAMYRCASSFTSGGAETQYFGPGTRLLVL.

V gene TRBV5-6 combines with J gene TRBJ2-1; 15 positions match TRBD2. V lost 6 bases to trimming and J lost 3 bases; unmatched junction nucleotides: 4. The CDR3 has 16 residues. Per germline, CDR1 SGHDT and CDR2 YYEEEE. Here the CDR3 reads CASTGLAGGHYNEQFF. CDR3 bases: TGTGCCAGCACCGGACTAGCGGGGGGGCACTACAATGAGCAGTTCTTC.

A few counts support this clone. The genes are TRBV5-4 and TRBJ1-5, with a possible D match to TRBD1 (5 bases). Looked up from germline, CDR1 is SGHNT and CDR2 is YYREEE (reference sequence). CDR3 length: 13 residues. V lost 2 bases to trimming and J lost 4 bases, with 7 bases between them. The CDR3 DNA sequence: TGTGCCAGCAGCTTTCAGGGAAATCAGCCCCAGCATTTT. Its protein product is CASSFQGNQPQHF.

The V gene is TRBV7-8, the J gene TRBJ2-3; 9 bases map to TRBD2. V lost 3 bases and J lost 2; bases outside the gene matches: 3. CDR1 and CDR2 from the germline V gene are SGHVS and FQNEAQ. The CDR3 loop spans 15 amino acids. CDR3 DNA sequence: TGTGCCAGCAGCTTTAGCGGGGGTCACACAGATACGCAGTATTTT. Translation gives CASSFSGGHTDTQYF.

The chain recombines TRBV27 with TRBJ2-5, with D perhaps matching TRBD2 (6 bases). This CDR3 is built from 16 residues. Deletions cut 3 bases from V and 7 bases from J, with 21 bases between. CDR1 and CDR2 (germline): MNHEY, SMNVEV (reference sequence). The DNA of the CDR3 is TGTGCCAGCAGTTTTGCGGGGCGACCCCGAAGAGGGACCCAGTACTTC. Encoded protein: CASSFAGRPRRGTQYF.

The rearrangement uses TRBV5-1 and TRBJ1-1; no firm D call. Germline V CDR1 and CDR2: SGHRS, YFSETQ. The CDR3 has 16 amino acids. V lost 0 bases and J lost 0, with 12 bases in between. CDR3 sequence reads: CASSLGQVFMNTEAFF. The DNA for the CDR3 is TGCGCCAGCAGCTTGGGGCAGGTCTTCATGAACACTGAAGCTTTCTTT.